This T cell receptor beta chain was recovered during a study of identical twins. TCRdb recomputed calls from the 5' RACE reads with MiXCR, one row per CDR3 protein. This repertoire shows some 690,000 distinct CDR3 sequences, 21% found once; its top ten account for over 4%. Among all donors, each was a healthy Caucasian. The V gene's germline CDR1 is MNHEY and CDR2 SVGEGT. V was clipped by 6 bases and J by 5 bases, with 10 bases between them. The CDR3 extends over 12 amino acids. In addition, the sample was reused for a study of T cells expressing NK-cell markers. Turning to that study: As a fraction of CD8+ T cells, dominant NKG2C+ clonotypes reached roughly 1.0-7.0% in more than five donors.

This sequence joins TRBV6-2 or TRBV6-3 and TRBJ2-5; D is unresolved. Sequenced material: PBMCs. This TCR was recovered from a woman aged 18 to 35 in good health. The CDR3 sequence: CASSPWAETQYF. CDR3 sequence (DNA): TGTGCCAGCAGCCCGTGGGCGGAGACCCAGTACTTC.